These T cell receptor beta chains were read from a single sample in a study of human T cells and chemical hapten exposure. TCRdb re-derived calls from the RACE reads in MiXCR, one entry per CDR3 protein. The sample lists 75,000 to 90,000 distinct CDR3 sequences, approximately 12% occurring once. This specimen consisted of whole blood, obtained in connection with sensitization to the hapten diphenylcyclopropenone (DPC). These receptors were obtained from a woman aged 55-69 years with alopecia areata. Some clones in this sample may be carry-over from other donors' samples. CDR3s leave out the opening cysteine and the closing phenylalanine or tryptophan.

V | CDR3
TRBV27 | ASTWTSGGARDNEQF
TRBV2 | ASSIARGQETQY
TRBV11-2 | ASSLDEEETQY
TRBV2 | ASGDSLWGEQF
TRBV7-2 | ASSLGVNLGTDTQY
TRBV7-9 | ASSALHTEAF
TRBV30 | AWSGPGQLTDTQY
TRBV29-1 | SVGESYEQY
TRBV9 | ASSAEDRSYNEQF
TRBV20-1 | SASEEGFRGPERREQF
TRBV18 | ASSRPDTEAF
TRBV20-1 | SALREGTEAF
TRBV20-1 | SAPGQNAGYT
TRBV20-1 | SARFGQGDQPQH
TRBV7-9 | ASSLDLGGHTEAF
TRBV20-1 | SATWTGGTGELF
TRBV3-1 | ASSQVRGLGTGELF
TRBV10-2 | ASSDRNTNSGNTIY
TRBV4-2 | ASSPFSSGSSYEQY
TRBV29-1 | SVDRGNTEAF
TRBV20-1 | SAGDQNTDTQY
TRBV19 | ASSIGTPGEGTQY
TRBV29-1 | SVEANYGYT
TRBV7-3 | ASSYWERAEAF
TRBV5-1 | ASSFQPIARETGPEAF
TRBV19 | ASTLSGEGYNEQF
TRBV18 | ASSPGSGSNQPQH
TRBV7-8 | ASSKHLSYEQY
TRBV2 | ASRWTSTNEKLF
TRBV20-1 | SAERIQETQY
TRBV7-9 | ASSLTPPRYGYT
TRBV7-8 | ASSLAEDSFNYGYT
TRBV9 | ASKGVGTYGYT
TRBV30 | AWSGDDRGLSRAKNIQY
TRBV7-9 | DSSPQNTGELF
TRBV29-1 | SGGQGAEAF
TRBV27 | ASSLVGPSTDTQY
TRBV2 | ASSDDRDSSGYT
TRBV29-1 | SVEAGAGRDEQF
TRBV5-1 | ASSLVYSGGARVLVGYNEQF
TRBV18 | ASSPSDRHDYGYT
TRBV12-3/TRBV12-4 | ASSDGQLGGQPQH
TRBV12-3/TRBV12-4 | ASSSIGAGEPR
TRBV3-1 | ASSVGPIAETQY
TRBV10-3 | AISGAGTGSYGYT
TRBV7-9 | ASSLAGAVYGYT
TRBV7-6 | ASSPQGTEAF
TRBV7-2 | ASSLTTYSNQPQH
TRBV5-1 | ASSLEGQGQSPLH
TRBV5-1 | ASSSQTGSTYNGQF
TRBV7-6 | ASSQQGPGELF
TRBV20-1 | SARPRAGVREETQY
TRBV5-1 | ASSLGSAYYGYT
TRBV29-1 | SVDGVGYNEQF